Sequencing of this T cell receptor beta chain was carried out in a study of cytomegalovirus exposure and HLA in healthy donors. The study, taken as a whole, reports: HLA restriction was apparent for most CMV-associated TCR beta chains in a later analysis. Later, an analysis found that common viral pathogens appeared to be linked with several of the most significant clusters. Later findings reportedly placed an Asian-associated ancestry cluster below the approximately 670-donor mean for N-insertions.

Trimming took off 5 bases at V and 3 bases at J, with 15 bases between the two ends. CDR3 size: 15 residues. The V gene's germline CDR1 is LNHDA and CDR2 SQIVND (reference sequence). 60 Vbeta and 13 Jbeta primers were used in PCR. The table came from immunoSEQ multiplex PCR; TCRdb's copy has only in-frame clones and leaves some out. This sample has about 86,000 clones, with just over 70% found just once. A remark on this clone: Its antigen is unidentified.

The gene calls are TRBV19 and TRBJ2-3; possibly TRBD2 for D (5 bases). This sequence was found in a man aged 55 to 69 in good health and CMV-seronegative. The sequenced sample consisted of PBMCs. DNA for the CDR3: TGTGCCAGTAGTTCCGCTTGGGGAGAGACAGATACGCAGTATTTT. This translates into CASSSAWGETDTQYF.